This is a list of T cell receptor beta chains from one sample in a study of type 1 and type 2 diabetes patients. TCRdb reprocessed the multiplex PCR reads via MiXCR and lists one record per CDR3 protein. The repertoire holds about 270,000 distinct CDR3 sequences, roughly 50% seen once, with about 13% in the top ten. The sample was peripheral blood mononuclear cells (PBMCs). These receptors all stem from a man between 18 and 29 years old with type 2 diabetes. The CDR3 runs from the conserved cysteine through the conserved F or W. Size tells how often a clone was seen (once, few, many) or the class of an expanded clone, and some rows leave it out.

j_gene | v_gene | abundance | CDR3aa
TRBJ1-5 | TRBV19 | NA | CASSLLSGWNQPQHF
TRBJ1-4 | TRBV2 | NA | CASSRPSEKLFF
TRBJ2-7 | TRBV7-2 | few | CASSVDRGAYEQYF
TRBJ1-1 | TRBV7-2 | few | CASSFIQGVPEAFF
TRBJ1-2 | TRBV10-2 | many | CASSGWGPNGYTF
TRBJ2-6 | TRBV15 | many | CATSRETGANVLTF
TRBJ2-5 | TRBV28 | NA | CASTARDRELETQYF
TRBJ1-3 | TRBV7-8 | NA | CASSPGRGGDTIYF
TRBJ1-1 | TRBV19 | NA | CASFRGAMNTEAFF
NA | TRBV30 | NA | CAWSVGNEQFF
TRBJ2-7 | TRBV10-2 | NA | CASSESWQYF
TRBJ1-4 | TRBV20-1 | NA | CSAPKSGMNEKLFF
TRBJ2-7 | TRBV7-2 | NA | CASSLDRDYKQYF
TRBJ1-2 | TRBV10-3 | NA | CAISAEQESYGYTF
TRBJ2-1 | TRBV3-1 | NA | CASSGGRARNEQFF
TRBJ2-1 | TRBV7-8 | NA | CASSTLPGGSYNEQFF